Listed below are T cell receptor beta chains from one sample, sequenced in a study of T cell repertoires in cytomegalovirus infection. TCRdb called the reads again in MiXCR, with one record for every CDR3 protein. Of a few hundred thousand distinct CDR3 sequences in the sample, over 7.5% were seen once. Material for sequencing was PBMCs. The receptors derive from a human donor in good health (CMV status not recorded). Some clones in this sample may be carry-over from other donors' samples. The CDR3 runs from the conserved cysteine through the conserved F or W. Fields, in order: CDR3 length, D gene, clone size, V gene, J gene, CDR3 DNA, CDR3 protein. The D gene is left open where the match is weak. Rows give clone size only sometimes, using once, few, many, or a class for an expanded clone.

14	NA	NA	TRBV12-3/TRBV12-4	TRBJ2-7	TGTGCCAGCAGTTTCTGGCCCCAGGGGTACGAGCAGTACTTC	CASSFWPQGYEQYF
14	NA	many	TRBV10-3	TRBJ2-3	TGTGCCATCAGGCAACCGGGACCTACGGATACGCAGTATTTT	CAIRQPGPTDTQYF
13	NA	NA	TRBV6-2/TRBV6-3	TRBJ2-5	TGTGCCAGCAGTTACGGACAGCAAGAGACCCAGTACTTC	CASSYGQQETQYF
13	NA	NA	TRBV15	TRBJ2-2	TGTGCCACCAGCTCCAAGCCCACCGGGGAGCTGTTTTTT	CATSSKPTGELFF
11	NA	few	TRBV12-3/TRBV12-4	TRBJ1-6	TGTGCCAGCAGTTTAGGAGGGTCGTTCCACTTT	CASSLGGSFHF
20	TRBD1	many	TRBV7-8	TRBJ2-6	TGTGCCAGCAGCTTATCGACAGGGGAGCCCCGATACTCTGGGGCCAACGTCCTGACTTTC	CASSLSTGEPRYSGANVLTF
16	NA	few	TRBV7-2	TRBJ1-4	TGTGCCAGCAGCCTTCTGCACAGTGCAACTAATGAAAAACTGTTTTTT	CASSLLHSATNEKLFF
15	NA	NA	TRBV7-2	TRBJ2-7	TGTGCCAGCAGCTTAAGTTCGGGGGCGATCGACGAGCAGTACTTC	CASSLSSGAIDEQYF
15	NA	NA	TRBV7-8	TRBJ2-7	TGTGCCAGCAGCTTAGAAATCGCAGGGATTGGGGAGCAGTACTTC	CASSLEIAGIGEQYF
14	NA	many	TRBV25-1	TRBJ2-7	TGTGCCAGCAGTGATTTCGGGATAACCTACGAGCAGTACTTC	CASSDFGITYEQYF
16	NA	many	TRBV7-8	TRBJ1-6	TGTGCCAGCAGCTTAGGTCGTCCGGGGTATAATTCACCCCTCCACTTT	CASSLGRPGYNSPLHF
15	NA	NA	TRBV6-1	TRBJ2-7	TGTGCCAGCAGTGAACGTGGTAGGGGCCCATACGAGCAGTACTTC	CASSERGRGPYEQYF
15	TRBD2	few	TRBV7-2	TRBJ2-1	TGTGCCAGCAGCCCTACTAGCGGAACCTACAATGAGCAGTTCTTC	CASSPTSGTYNEQFF
16	TRBD1	many	TRBV7-8	TRBJ1-1	TGTGCCAGCAGCATCTACCCCCAGGGGGAGGACACTGAAGCTTTCTTT	CASSIYPQGEDTEAFF
17	NA	many	TRBV7-4	TRBJ1-5	TGTGCCAGCAGCACGAGTCCAGGGCCTATCGGCAATCAGCCCCAGCATTTT	CASSTSPGPIGNQPQHF
19	TRBD2	many	TRBV7-2	TRBJ2-5	TGTGCCAGCAGCTTAGACGGGGGGGGACTAGCGGGGGGCCAAGAGACCCAGTACTTC	CASSLDGGGLAGGQETQYF
14	TRBD2	NA	TRBV6-2/TRBV6-3	TRBJ2-7	TGTGCCAGCAGACCTCAACGGACTAGCTACGAGCAGTACTTC	CASRPQRTSYEQYF
15	TRBD2	few	TRBV11-2	TRBJ2-1	TGTGCCAGCAGCAAAGCGGGGGCTTCGTACAATGAGCAGTTCTTC	CASSKAGASYNEQFF
15	TRBD1	NA	TRBV6-2/TRBV6-3	TRBJ2-7	TGTGCCAGCAGGCCCACCGGGACAGGGAGCTACGAGCAGTACTTC	CASRPTGTGSYEQYF
15	TRBD1	NA	TRBV12-3/TRBV12-4	TRBJ1-1	TGTGCCAGCAGTCGGACAGGGGGCTTGGGCACTGAAGCTTTCTTT	CASSRTGGLGTEAFF
15	NA	many	TRBV12-3/TRBV12-4	TRBJ1-2	TGTGCCAGCAGTTTAAAGGGGCGCTTAATCGATGGCTACACCTTC	CASSLKGRLIDGYTF
14	NA	few	TRBV7-8	TRBJ2-3	TGTGCCAGCAGAACCGACAGCTACACAGATACGCAGTATTTT	CASRTDSYTDTQYF
14	NA	many	TRBV12-3/TRBV12-4	TRBJ2-3	TGTGCCAGCAGTTTAGACAGGAGGACAGATACGCAGTATTTT	CASSLDRRTDTQYF
13	NA	few	TRBV7-8	TRBJ2-7	TGTGCCAGCAGCTTAGCTCGTTACTACGAGCAGTACTTC	CASSLARYYEQYF
11	NA	few	TRBV7-2	TRBJ2-7	TGTGCCAGCACCAACTCCTACGAGCAGTACTTC	CASTNSYEQYF
15	NA	NA	TRBV7-6	TRBJ2-1	TGTGCCAGCAGCTTAGATGGCGTAGCCGGCAATGAGCAGTTCTTC	CASSLDGVAGNEQFF
15	TRBD2	many	TRBV7-3	TRBJ2-2	TGTGCCAGCGGAGGGCTAGCGGGAAGAGCCGGGGAGCTGTTTTTT	CASGGLAGRAGELFF